Sequencing of this T cell receptor (beta chain) was carried out in a study of response to subunit inactivated influenza vaccine. Germline lookup yields CDR1 MNHEY and CDR2 SVGAGI. V was trimmed by 0 bases and J by 1 base, leaving 10 bases between them. This CDR3 is built from 16 residues. TCRdb passed the RT-PCR reads through MiXCR, listing each CDR3 protein once. The sample lists around 530,000 distinct CDR3 sequences, approximately 12% occurring once. Overall study results and limits: Authors proposed each seasonal influenza vaccination draws in few new T cells.

This clonotype was seen only a few times. Its antigen is still unknown. The receptor was derived from a middle-aged man who received an inactivated influenza vaccine. Sequencing was performed on PBMCs from blood, taken on the day of vaccination. The chain joins TRBV6-5 to TRBJ1-3; D is uncertain. This CDR3 reads CASSYSIGTSGNTIYF. As DNA, the CDR3 is TGTGCCAGCAGTTACTCGATCGGCACTTCTGGAAACACCATATATTTT.